The clone carrying this T cell receptor beta chain was picked up a small number of times. Its antigen remains unknown. Primers for the PCR totalled 60 Vbeta and 13 Jbeta. TCRdb's copy holds only in-frame clones and misses some; the assay was immunoSEQ multiplex PCR. Among more than 95,000 clones listed, 64% were seen once. The data were taken from a study of cytomegalovirus exposure and HLA in healthy donors. CDR1 is SGHNT and CDR2 is YENEEA in the germline V gene. The CDR3 runs 15 residues. The trim removed 2 bases at V and 0 bases at J, leaving 2 bases unmatched. Study-wide results and caveats: TCR sequences were mostly rare, though some public TCRs occurred in many donors. In a later analysis, an Asian-associated ancestry cluster reportedly showed fewer N-insertions than the roughly 730-donor mean. TRBV6-2, TRBV6-3 and other indistinguishable V segments were excluded.

The receptor comes from a man in his fifties or sixties in good health and CMV-seronegative. The genes are TRBV11-3 and TRBJ2-7; 9 bases agree with TRBD2. The specimen was PBMCs. As DNA, the CDR3 is TGTGCCAGCAGCTTAACTAGCGGGTTCTCCTACGAGCAGTACTTC. The encoded protein is CASSLTSGFSYEQYF.